The entry below gives a single T cell receptor (beta chain) sequence along with its context. Its antigen is currently unknown. These data originate in a study of cytomegalovirus exposure and HLA in healthy donors. Study-level findings and limits: In an earlier analysis, most TCR beta V segments were productive about 87% or about 30% of the time.

Germline CDR1 reads MNHEY; CDR2 reads SVGAGI. The CDR3 sequence is 13 residues long. This PCR relied on a set of 60 Vbeta primers and 13 Jbeta primers. The protocol was immunoSEQ multiplex PCR, while the TCRdb copy is restricted to in-frame clones and leaves out a portion. Seen here are about 130,000 clones, less than 80% observed once, and the top ten hold around 2.1%. The receptor's source is a man aged 45-65 years in good health and CMV-seronegative. Sequencing was performed on PBMCs. The chain uses TRBV6-5 and TRBJ2-5; tentative D call: TRBD2 (5 bases). The J call is doubtful: the DNA matches TRBJ2-7 better. The CDR3: CASSYDYAYEQYF. The DNA for the CDR3 is TGTGCCAGCAGTTACGACTACGCCTACGAGCAGTACTTC.